One sample yielded the 21 T cell receptor beta chains listed below, sequenced in a study of T cell repertoires in cytomegalovirus infection. TCRdb recomputed calls from the reads with MiXCR, one row per CDR3 protein. The table has some 450,000 distinct CDR3 sequences, 31% seen once. Sequenced: PBMCs. The receptors derive from a human donor in good health (CMV status not recorded). Some clones in this sample may be carry-over from other donors' samples.

A few counts support this clonotype. V gene TRBV6-1 combines with J gene TRBJ2-1; D is possibly TRBD2 (6 bases). Germline lookup yields CDR1 MNHNS and CDR2 SASEGT. This CDR3 has 14 amino acids. Trimming took 1 base from V and 4 from J, leaving 8 bases between them. Here the CDR3 DNA reads TGTGCCAGCAGTGAAGAAGGGACTTACAATGAGCAGTTCTTC. It is translated as CASSEEGTYNEQFF.

The chain has TRBV5-5 and TRBJ2-7; 9 nucleotides line up with TRBD1. With 3 bases clipped from V and 4 bases from J, the junction kept 5 bases outside the gene matches. CDR1 is SGHKS and CDR2 is YYEKEE in the germline V gene (reference sequence). This CDR3 comprises 14 residues. CDR3 sequence reads: CASSSGQGRYEQYF. As DNA, the CDR3 is TGTGCCAGCAGCTCTGGACAGGGGAGGTACGAGCAGTACTTC.

This clonotype has just a few counts. The chain links TRBV12-3 or TRBV12-4 to TRBJ1-5; D gene ambiguous. The CDR3 covers 15 residues. Trimming removed 6 bases at V and 4 bases at J, with 16 bases between. The CDR3 sequence is CASRDSRRANQPQHF. The CDR3 DNA sequence: TGTGCCAGCAGGGACTCCAGGCGGGCGAATCAGCCCCAGCATTTT.

As regards this clonotype: The junction and the germline gene differ at one end; a read error may be behind it. J is TRBJ1-5 and V is TRBV19; D is perhaps TRBD1 (5 bases). Per germline, CDR1 LNHDA and CDR2 SQIVND (reference sequence). CDR3 length: 13 amino acids. The CDR3 reads CASSGGGNQLQHF. Written as DNA, the CDR3 is TGTGCCAGTAGTGGGGGTGGCAATCAGCTCCAGCATTTT.

V gene TRBV14 combines with J gene TRBJ1-6; D is possibly TRBD1 (6 bases). Germline V gives CDR1 SGHDN, CDR2 FVKESK. V lost 1 base and J 7 bases, leaving 14 bases between the germline ends. CDR3 length: 16 residues. CDR3 in amino acids: CASSQGVGGLNSPLHF. In DNA form, the CDR3 reads TGTGCCAGCAGCCAAGGTGTAGGGGGGTTGAATTCACCCCTCCACTTT.

This clonotype was found many times. This chain connects TRBV7-8 to TRBJ1-2, with a possible D match to TRBD1 (5 bases). There are 14 residues in the CDR3. Germline values: CDR1 SGHVS, CDR2 FQNEAQ. V lost 5 bases, J lost 8 bases, and 18 bases lay in between. CDR3 in amino acids: CASSTTLRESGYTF. The CDR3 DNA reads as TGTGCCAGCAGCACCACCCTCAGGGAATCGGGCTACACCTTC.

As for this clonotype: This may stem from a read error, because a much larger clone lies one nucleotide away. V and J are TRBV12-3 or TRBV12-4 and TRBJ2-2, with TRBD1 matching over 8 bases. V lost 9 bases to trimming and J lost 8 bases; unmatched junction nucleotides: 20. The CDR3 has 17 residues. This chain's CDR3 is CARSPGTGYSLGGELFF. The CDR3 DNA is TGTGCCAGAAGCCCCGGGACAGGATATTCCTTAGGGGGGGAGCTGTTTTTT.

This clonotype has just a few counts. The chain carries TRBV20-1 and TRBJ2-5; the D gene could be TRBD1 or TRBD2 (6 bases each). V gave up 7 bases and J gave up 5 bases, with 20 bases separating them. Germline V lookup: CDR1 DFQATT, CDR2 SNEGSKA (reference sequence). The CDR3 is 14 amino acids. The CDR3, as DNA: TGCAGTGTCCTCGGGGCAGGGGAGGTGGAGACCCAGTACTTC. Protein sequence: CSVLGAGEVETQYF.

This clonotype occurred many times. V is TRBV7-6 and J is TRBJ2-5; D gene unclear. Between the trimmed V and J ends, which lost 6 bases and 6 bases, there was a span of 14 bases. This CDR3 is built from 13 residues. Germline V gene sequence: CDR1 SGHVS, CDR2 FNYEAQ. DNA of the CDR3: TGTGCCAGCAGTCAAACGGCAGAAAAGACCCAGTACTTC. It specifies CASSQTAEKTQYF.

V is TRBV20-1 and J is TRBJ1-2; D ambiguous. This CDR3 is built from 13 residues. V was shortened by 3 bases and J by 8 bases, with 16 bases between the two germline ends. Germline V CDR1 and CDR2: DFQATT, SNEGSKA (reference sequence). The CDR3 DNA reads as TGCAGTGCTAGCCAGAGGGCAGGCTCCGGCTACACCTTC. It specifies CSASQRAGSGYTF.

This clonotype was detected many times. CDR3 DNA: TGCGCCAGCAGCCAAGATCGGAGTTATAGCAATCAGCCCCAGCATTTT. As protein: CASSQDRSYSNQPQHF. The V and J genes are TRBV4-1 and TRBJ1-5; D call uncertain. The CDR3 spans 16 residues. Germline lookup yields CDR1 MGHRA and CDR2 YSYEKL. Trimming pared 0 bases from V and 0 bases from J, leaving 9 bases between.

Worth noting for this clonotype: One base away lies a much larger clone, so this may be a sequencing read error. This chain links TRBV7-2 with TRBJ2-3; D perhaps matches TRBD2 (5 bases). Deletions cut 5 bases from V and 0 bases from J, with 15 bases between. This CDR3 contains 16 residues. CDR1 and CDR2 from the germline V gene are SGHTA and FQGNSA. This CDR3 reads CASSRLIAPSTDTQYF. The CDR3, as DNA: TGTGCCAGCAGCCGCCTAATAGCGCCCAGCACAGATACGCAGTATTTT.

There are many counts of this clonotype. V is TRBV7-8 and J is TRBJ2-3, with D perhaps given as TRBD1 or TRBD2 (5 bases each). V dropped 5 bases and J dropped 6 bases, with 18 bases sitting between them. Germline assignment: CDR1 SGHVS and CDR2 FQNEAQ. The CDR3 loop spans 15 amino acids. This CDR3 reads CASSNSRGRADTQYF. In DNA, the CDR3 is TGTGCCAGCAGCAACTCCCGGGGCCGCGCGGATACGCAGTATTTT.

There are a few counts of this clonotype. The chain recombines TRBV7-8 with TRBJ2-3; possibly TRBD1 for D (6 bases). The CDR3 is 18 amino acids. V lost 5 bases and J lost 0, with 21 bases in between. Per germline, CDR1 SGHVS and CDR2 FQNEAQ. The CDR3 DNA follows: TGTGCCAGCAGCACGGGCCCTACAGGGATTCCTAGCACAGATACGCAGTATTTT. Translation gives CASSTGPTGIPSTDTQYF.

This clonotype was recorded at least ten times. This chain uses TRBV7-9 with TRBJ1-4; TRBD1 might be the D (6 bases). V shed 2 bases and J shed 0 bases, with 10 bases lying between them. The CDR3 length is 16 residues. Looked up from germline, CDR1 is SEHNR and CDR2 is FQNEAQ (reference sequence). The CDR3 spells CASSLNRVATNEKLFF. In DNA, the CDR3 is TGTGCCAGCAGCTTAAACAGGGTCGCAACTAATGAAAAACTGTTTTTT.

This sequence joins TRBV7-8 and TRBJ2-3, with 10 nucleotides matching TRBD2. Unmatched junction bases numbered 12, after V lost 0 bases and J lost 9 bases. The CDR3 length is 17 residues. Looked up from germline, CDR1 is SGHVS and CDR2 is FQNEAQ. The CDR3 DNA follows: TGTGCCAGCAGCTTAGCGCTAGCGGGGGCCCGCGGAGAGACGCAGTATTTT. Protein sequence: CASSLALAGARGETQYF.

The chain links TRBV4-2 to TRBJ2-1; 11 bases agree with TRBD2. The J segment lost 7 bases and the V segment lost 1 base, leaving 3 bases of the junction unmatched. The CDR3 totals 15 residues. Germline V lookup: CDR1 LGHNA, CDR2 YNFKEQ. The CDR3, as DNA: TGTGCCAGCAGCCAAGTTAGCGGGGGGGCGAATGAGCAGTTCTTC. Amino acid sequence: CASSQVSGGANEQFF.

The V gene is TRBV4-1, the J gene TRBJ2-7; a weak D match, TRBD1 (5 bases). Trimming shortened V by 4 bases and J by 2 bases, and 15 bases separated the two germline ends. Germline-derived CDR1 and CDR2 are MGHRA and YSYEKL. CDR3 length: 15 residues. CDR3 nucleotides: TGCGCCAGCAGCCCCCAGCCAGGGTTCCCCTACGAGCAGTACTTC. As protein: CASSPQPGFPYEQYF.

This clonotype appeared many times. This chain connects TRBV12-3 or TRBV12-4 to TRBJ1-2; 10 positions match TRBD1. The length of the CDR3 is 17 residues. Trimming removed 5 bases from V and 2 bases from J; junction bases left unmatched: 11. The DNA of the CDR3 is TGTGCCAGCAGTCCGGGGGACAGGGGTACACCAAACTATGGCTACACCTTC. Its protein is CASSPGDRGTPNYGYTF.

This clonotype was counted at least ten times. V usage is TRBV7-2 and J usage is TRBJ2-1; 7 bases fit TRBD2. Looked up from germline, CDR1 is SGHTA and CDR2 is FQGNSA. The CDR3 covers 17 residues. With 1 base clipped from V and 4 bases from J, the junction kept 10 bases outside the gene matches. The CDR3 protein is CASSLERWTSQYNEQFF. In DNA form, the CDR3 reads TGTGCCAGCAGCTTAGAGCGCTGGACTAGTCAATACAATGAGCAGTTCTTC.

This clonotype was counted ten times or more. The chain uses TRBV7-8 and TRBJ2-7; TRBD1 aligns across 9 bases. From germline, CDR1 is SGHVS and CDR2 FQNEAQ. The CDR3 spans 14 residues. Losses at the gene ends were 5 bases for V and 5 bases for J; bases not matched to a gene: 7. CDR3 coding DNA: TGTGCCAGCAGCCTAAATGGACAGGGGAACGAGCAGTACTTC. This codes for CASSLNGQGNEQYF.